This TCR beta chain appears in the sequencing data of a study of identical twins. A single record per CDR3 protein comes from TCRdb applying MiXCR to the 5' RACE reads. The data hold some 560,000 distinct CDR3 sequences, with around 9.6% observed a single time. This CDR3 region has 16 residues. Germline V gene lookup returns CDR1 DFQATT and CDR2 SNEGSKA (reference sequence). The V and J ends lost 3 bases and 0 bases respectively, with 18 bases between them. These data were also reused for a study on yellow fever vaccine responses in identical twins.

The sample consisted of PBMCs. This chain joins TRBV20-1 and TRBJ2-7; the D is unclear. This clonotype was sampled from a woman under 30 in good health. The CDR3 region has the DNA TGCAGTGCTAGGTGGACGGAATCCGCCTTCTCCTACGAGCAGTACTTC. This gives the protein CSARWTESAFSYEQYF.